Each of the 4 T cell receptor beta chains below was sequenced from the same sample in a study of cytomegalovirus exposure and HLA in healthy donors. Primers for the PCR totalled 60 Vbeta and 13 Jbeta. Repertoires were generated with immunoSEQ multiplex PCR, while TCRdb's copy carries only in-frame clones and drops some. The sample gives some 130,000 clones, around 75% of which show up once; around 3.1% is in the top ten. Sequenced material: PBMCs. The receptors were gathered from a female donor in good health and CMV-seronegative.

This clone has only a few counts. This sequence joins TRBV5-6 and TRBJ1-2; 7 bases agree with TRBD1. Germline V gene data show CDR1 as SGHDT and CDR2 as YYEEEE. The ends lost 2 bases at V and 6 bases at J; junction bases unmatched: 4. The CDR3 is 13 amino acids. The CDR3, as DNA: TGTGCCAGCAGCTTAACAGGGGACCATGGCTACACCTTC. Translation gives CASSLTGDHGYTF.

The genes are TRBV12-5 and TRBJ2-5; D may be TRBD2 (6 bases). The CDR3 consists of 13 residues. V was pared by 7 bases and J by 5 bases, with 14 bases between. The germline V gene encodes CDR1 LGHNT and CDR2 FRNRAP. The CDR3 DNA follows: TGTGCTAGTGACGCGGGACTCTTGGAGACCCAGTACTTC. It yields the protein CASDAGLLETQYF. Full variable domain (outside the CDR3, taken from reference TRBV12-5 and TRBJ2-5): DARVTQTPRHKVTEMGQEVTMRCQPILGHNTVFWYRQTMMQGLELLAYFRNRAPLDDSGMPKDRFSAEMPDATLATLKIQPSEPRDSAVYFCASDAGLLETQYFGPGTRLLVL.

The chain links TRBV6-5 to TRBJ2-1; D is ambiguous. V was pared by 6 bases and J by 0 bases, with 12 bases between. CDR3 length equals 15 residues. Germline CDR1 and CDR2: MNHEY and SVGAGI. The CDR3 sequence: CASSYTRSSYNEQFF. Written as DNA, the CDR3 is TGTGCCAGCAGCTATACTCGGAGCTCCTACAATGAGCAGTTCTTC.

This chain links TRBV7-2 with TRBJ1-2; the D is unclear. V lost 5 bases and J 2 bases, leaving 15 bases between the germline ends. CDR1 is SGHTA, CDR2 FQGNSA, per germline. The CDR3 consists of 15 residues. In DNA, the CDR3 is TGTGCCAGCAGCCCCTCCGTAAGCCCGAACTATGGCTACACCTTC. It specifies CASSPSVSPNYGYTF.